A selection of T cell receptor beta chains follows, all from one sample in a study of T cells after posttransplantation cyclophosphamide. Produced via immunoSEQ multiplex PCR; TCRdb's table is partial and in-frame only. The sample has fewer than 12,000 clones, none seen only once. Here the sequenced sample was PBMCs, taken after allogeneic stem cell transplant with posttransplant cyclophosphamide. Receptor source: a female patient between 35 and 55 years old who received an allogeneic stem cell transplant from a related donor, was CMV-positive, and had no GVHD. The T cells may partly be graft donor cells. CDR3s include the opening cysteine and the closing phenylalanine or tryptophan. Each record gives: V gene, clone size, D gene, J gene, CDR3 length, CDR3 DNA, CDR3 protein. D genes are given only for firm matches. Size values are once, few and many counts, or a class for expanded clones, and some rows have none.

V: TRBV23-1
size: many
D: NA
J: TRBJ2-6
length: 17
DNA: TGCGCCAGCAGTCAATCGGAGGCGGCCTCTGGGGCCAACGTCCTGACTTTC
CDR3: CASSQSEAASGANVLTF

V: TRBV9
size: many
D: TRBD2
J: TRBJ2-2
length: 17
DNA: TGTGCCAGCAGCGTAGGGGCGGGGGGCAAGAACACCGGGGAGCTGTTTTTT
CDR3: CASSVGAGGKNTGELFF

V: TRBV5-1
size: many
D: TRBD1
J: TRBJ1-1
length: 17
DNA: TGCGCCAGCAGCCGCGGACAGGGTACCGCATTGAACACTGAAGCTTTCTTT
CDR3: CASSRGQGTALNTEAFF

V: TRBV30
size: NA
D: NA
J: TRBJ1-2
length: 14
DNA: TGTGCCCGGAGTACAGGCCGAGCTAACTATGGCTACACCTTC
CDR3: CARSTGRANYGYTF

V: TRBV27
size: many
D: TRBD2
J: TRBJ2-7
length: 16
DNA: TGTGCCAGCAGTCCATCCGATGGTAGCGGGAGTATTGAGCAGTACTTC
CDR3: CASSPSDGSGSIEQYF

V: TRBV11-2
size: many
D: TRBD2
J: TRBJ2-1
length: 14
DNA: TGTGCCAGCAGCGCGCGACTAGCGGGGAATGAGCAGTTCTTC
CDR3: CASSARLAGNEQFF

V: TRBV28
size: many
D: TRBD1
J: TRBJ1-5
length: 16
DNA: TGTGCCAGCAGTTTAGACAGGGTTGGGGGCAATCAGCCCCAGCATTTT
CDR3: CASSLDRVGGNQPQHF

V: TRBV29-1
size: many
D: TRBD2
J: TRBJ2-1
length: 13
DNA: TGCAGCGTTTATCATAGCGGGGGTAATGAGCAGTTCTTC
CDR3: CSVYHSGGNEQFF

V: TRBV21-1
size: many
D: NA
J: TRBJ1-2
length: 15
DNA: TGTGCCAGACCCGAGTGGTGTAGGGGCCTACGTGGCTACACCTTC
CDR3: CARPEWCRGLRGYTF

V: TRBV4-1
size: few
D: NA
J: TRBJ2-7
length: 13
DNA: TGCGCCAGCAGCCGAACGGGTACCTACGAGCAGTACTTC
CDR3: CASSRTGTYEQYF

V: TRBV6-5
size: many
D: NA
J: TRBJ2-3
length: 15
DNA: TGTGCCAGCAGTATTGTAAGGGGGAGCACAGATACGCAGTATTTT
CDR3: CASSIVRGSTDTQYF

V: TRBV28
size: few
D: TRBD2
J: TRBJ2-2
length: 15
DNA: TGTGCCAGCAGAACTAGCGGGAGGGGATCCGGGGAGCTGTTTTTT
CDR3: CASRTSGRGSGELFF

V: TRBV7-6
size: many
D: TRBD2
J: TRBJ2-3
length: 17
DNA: TGTGCCAGCAGCTTAGGAATAGGCGGGAGCAATGCAGATACGCAGTATTTT
CDR3: CASSLGIGGSNADTQYF

V: TRBV30
size: many
D: TRBD2
J: TRBJ2-1
length: 13
DNA: TGTGCCTGGAGCGGCCTCCTCAGCGGGGGCCGTTTCTTC
CDR3: CAWSGLLSGGRFF

V: TRBV7-3
size: many
D: NA
J: TRBJ1-1
length: 16
DNA: TGTGCCAGCAGCTTAATTTCGGTTAGGGGAGGTACTGAAGCTTTCTTT
CDR3: CASSLISVRGGTEAFF